These 15 T cell receptor beta chains were sequenced from one sample in a study of blood T cell repertoires in COVID-19. The table came from immunoSEQ multiplex PCR; TCRdb's copy has only in-frame clones and leaves some out. The data show 150,000 to 250,000 clones, about 85% seen once. The sample was PBMCs or T cells enriched from blood (not recorded which). These receptors all come from a woman under 40 who had recovered from COVID-19.

This chain connects TRBV11-2 to TRBJ2-5; TRBD1 agrees at 7 bases. Germline V gene lookup returns CDR1 SGHAT and CDR2 FQNNGV. The V segment lost 8 bases and the J segment 3 bases; nucleotides outside the gene matches: 12. This CDR3 is built from 15 residues. CDR3 nucleotides: TGTGCCAGCCAACCTGCGGCAGGGGGAAAAGAGACCCAGTACTTC. Residues: CASQPAAGGKETQYF.

The J gene is TRBJ1-1, the V gene TRBV4-2; TRBD1 matches at 7 bases. V was clipped by 4 bases and J by 6 bases; unmatched bases: 8. The CDR3 covers 14 residues. Germline assignment: CDR1 LGHNA and CDR2 YNFKEQ. The CDR3 sequence is CASSLLQGTAEAFF. The CDR3 DNA follows: TGTGCCAGCAGCCTATTACAGGGGACCGCTGAAGCTTTCTTT.

This chain joins TRBV2 and TRBJ1-2; a possible D gene is TRBD1 (6 bases). Germline V gene sequence: CDR1 SNHLY, CDR2 FYNNEI. The CDR3 consists of 16 residues. V was clipped by 5 bases and J by 3 bases, with 19 bases between them. The CDR3 reads CASSPLSRDTDYGYTF. The CDR3 DNA reads as TGTGCCAGCAGTCCCCTGAGTAGGGACACCGACTATGGCTACACCTTC.

This chain links TRBV4-3 with TRBJ2-1; TRBD1 is a possible D gene (5 bases). V gave up 0 bases and J gave up 8 bases, with 11 bases separating them. The CDR3 runs to 14 residues. The germline V gene has CDR1 LGHNA and CDR2 YSLEER. CDR3 residues: CASSQESQGYEQFF. CDR3 DNA sequence: TGCGCCAGCAGCCAAGAGAGTCAGGGCTATGAGCAGTTCTTC.

The rearrangement uses TRBV9 and TRBJ1-2; perhaps TRBD1 as D (5 bases). V was cut by 3 bases and J by 5 bases, with 11 bases left in between. The CDR3 length is 13 residues. Germline V lookup: CDR1 SGDLS, CDR2 YYNGEE. The chain's CDR3 is CASSDSDRYGYTF. The DNA of the CDR3 is TGTGCCAGCAGCGATTCCGACAGATATGGCTACACCTTC.

The rearrangement links TRBV5-1 to TRBJ2-5; the match to TRBD2 covers 9 bases. This CDR3 comprises 19 residues. After removal of 4 bases from V and 3 bases from J, the junction contained 19 bases not matched to a gene. The germline CDR1 and CDR2 sequences are SGHRS and YFSETQ. The CDR3 sequence is CASSARGVAGEIGKETQYF. For the CDR3, the DNA is TGCGCCAGCAGCGCCCGGGGGGTAGCGGGAGAAATTGGAAAAGAGACCCAGTACTTC.

The table lists this clone with a count of one. Other DNA variants within this sample encode the same CDR3. The rearrangement uses TRBV14 and TRBJ2-5; D gene ambiguous. The CDR3 is 13 residues long. V lost 0 bases and J lost 2, with 4 bases in between. Germline V CDR1 and CDR2: SGHDN, FVKESK. CDR3 nucleotides: TGTGCCAGCAGCCAAGACTTACAAGAGACCCAGTACTTC. Its protein is CASSQDLQETQYF. Drawing the rest from reference TRBV14 and TRBJ2-5, the complete variable domain is EAGVTQFPSHSVIEKGQTVTLRCDPISGHDNLYWYRRVMGKEIKFLLHFVKESKQDESGMPNNRFLAERTGGTYSTLKVQPAELEDSGVYFCASSQDLQETQYFGPGTRLLVL.

The rearrangement joins TRBV11-2 to TRBJ1-2; D may be TRBD1 (5 bases). The germline V gene encodes CDR1 SGHAT and CDR2 FQNNGV. There are 12 residues in the CDR3. Trimming cost V 1 base and J 7 bases, with 7 bases left between them. Here the CDR3 reads CASSLVGGGYTF. The CDR3 nucleotides are TGTGCCAGCAGCTTAGTCGGGGGTGGCTACACCTTC.

As to this clone: Other DNA sequences from this sample encode an identical CDR3 as well. This chain connects TRBV7-2 to TRBJ2-7; 8 nucleotides line up with TRBD1. Germline V lookup: CDR1 SGHTA, CDR2 FQGNSA. The CDR3 runs 15 residues. V shed 1 base and J 5 bases; nucleotides not matched to a gene: 7. CDR3 amino acids: CASSLVGTGGNEQYF. The CDR3, as DNA: TGTGCCAGCAGCTTAGTGGGGACAGGAGGGAACGAGCAGTACTTC.

V is TRBV11-2 and J is TRBJ2-1; 13 nucleotides line up with TRBD2. J was trimmed by 1 base and V by 3 bases; bases with no gene match: 6. The CDR3 runs 18 residues. CDR1 is SGHAT, CDR2 FQNNGV, per germline. The CDR3 protein is CASSFTSGRAPSYNEQFF. The CDR3, as DNA: TGTGCCAGCAGCTTTACTAGCGGGAGGGCCCCATCCTACAATGAGCAGTTCTTC.

In its sample, this clone was seen once. The chain joins TRBV24-1 to TRBJ1-1, with a weak D call TRBD1 (6 bases). The CDR3 sequence is 12 residues long. Germline CDR1 and CDR2: KGHDR and SFDVKD. The V gene lost 5 bases and the J gene lost 8 bases, with 11 bases spanning the gap. This CDR3 is CATSATGREAFF. The CDR3 DNA reads TGTGCCACCAGTGCGACAGGTAGGGAAGCTTTCTTT.

The chain carries TRBV3-1 (or the pseudogene TRBV3-2) and TRBJ1-3; 7 nucleotides line up with TRBD1. Germline CDR1 reads LGHDT; CDR2 reads YNNKEL (reference sequence). The length of the CDR3 is 13 residues. Losses at the gene ends were 1 base for V and 7 bases for J; bases not matched to a gene: 1. The CDR3 bases are TGTGCCAGCAGCCAAGGCAGGGGGAACACCATATATTTT. It codes for CASSQGRGNTIYF.

The chain carries TRBV5-1 and TRBJ1-4; D might be TRBD1 (6 bases). Germline assignment: CDR1 SGHRS and CDR2 YFSETQ. Trimming cost V 2 bases and J 6 bases, with 14 bases left between them. This CDR3 comprises 15 residues. In DNA, the CDR3 is TGCGCCAGCAGCTTCAGCGGGGGGCGCGATGAAAAACTGTTTTTT. Translated: CASSFSGGRDEKLFF.

The chain uses TRBV7-3 and TRBJ2-3, with 8 bases lining up with TRBD1. The CDR3 runs 15 residues. V shed 5 bases and J 2 bases; nucleotides not matched to a gene: 6. Germline V gene lookup returns CDR1 SGHTA and CDR2 FQGTGA. CDR3 DNA sequence: TGTGCCAGCAGCCCACGGGACAGGATCACAGATACGCAGTATTTT. Translating it yields CASSPRDRITDTQYF.

The J gene is TRBJ1-3, the V gene TRBV24-1; tentatively, D is TRBD1 (5 bases). The length of the CDR3 is 15 residues. CDR1 and CDR2 (germline): KGHDR, SFDVKD. V was trimmed by 3 bases and J by 3 bases, leaving 11 bases between them. The DNA of the CDR3 is TGTGCCACCAGTGATGGCGGGACGCTTGGAAACACCATATATTTT. This encodes CATSDGGTLGNTIYF.